These T cell receptor beta chains were read from a single sample in a study of shared clonotypes between healthy human individuals. Repertoires were generated with immunoSEQ multiplex PCR, while TCRdb's copy carries only in-frame clones and drops some. Seen here are hundreds of thousands of clones, 96% observed once, and the top ten hold roughly 0.1%. What was sequenced was naive CD8+ T cells sorted from blood. Receptors originate from a woman aged 25-40 years in good health. Each CDR3 is given with its conserved first and last residue. D genes are given only for firm matches. A row's size may be missing; if present it is once, few, many or a size class.

.	TRBV7-9	TRBJ2-7	.	14	TGTGCCAGCAGCGGCCTCCGGGAAAACTACGAGCAGTACTTC	CASSGLRENYEQYF
.	TRBV27	TRBJ2-1	.	13	TGTGCCAGCAGTTTACTAGCTGCGGATGAGCAGTTCTTC	CASSLLAADEQFF
TRBD2	TRBV27	TRBJ2-1	once	16	TGTGCCAGCAGTTCCGGGGGGTCCCCCTTTTACAATGAGCAGTTCTTC	CASSSGGSPFYNEQFF
.	TRBV27	TRBJ2-7	once	13	TGTGCCAGCAGTCCCGAACTAGTCGGAGAGCAGTACTTC	CASSPELVGEQYF
.	TRBV7-9	TRBJ1-1	.	14	TGTGCCAGCAGCTTTTTGGACGGCGGCGCTGAAGCTTTCTTT	CASSFLDGGAEAFF
TRBD1	TRBV23-1	TRBJ2-7	.	15	TGCGCCAGCGCACTAATACAGGGGATTTCCTACGAGCAGTACTTC	CASALIQGISYEQYF
.	TRBV5-6	TRBJ2-5	.	14	TGTGCCAGCAGCTCCCGGGGAGGAGCAGAGACCCAGTACTTC	CASSSRGGAETQYF
.	TRBV27	TRBJ2-7	once	14	TGTGCCAGCAGTTTATTGTCAGGGGCGCTCGAGCAGTACTTC	CASSLLSGALEQYF
.	TRBV19	TRBJ2-7	.	12	TGTGCCAGTAGTCTAAATTCCTACGAGCAGTACTTC	CASSLNSYEQYF
.	TRBV1	TRBJ1-2	.	15	TGCACCAGCAGGATGACAGGGGAGGAATTCTATGGCTACACCTTC	CTSRMTGEEFYGYTF
.	TRBV28	TRBJ2-3	.	17	TGTGCCAGCAGTTTAGTCCCCGCCGCGGTACTTACAGATACGCAGTATTTT	CASSLVPAAVLTDTQYF
.	TRBV28	TRBJ1-2	.	14	TGTGCCAGCAGTTTATCGGGACCGCGCTATGGCTACACCTTC	CASSLSGPRYGYTF
.	TRBV28	TRBJ2-7	.	17	TGTGCCAGCAGTTTGACTCAGATAACAACCAGTCTCTACGAGCAGTACTTC	CASSLTQITTSLYEQYF
TRBD2	TRBV28	TRBJ2-7	.	15	TGTGCCAGCTCAGGCGGGAGGGCCGACTCCTACGAGCAGTACTTC	CASSGGRADSYEQYF
.	TRBV25-1	TRBJ1-5	.	14	TGTGCCAGCAGTGAAATAGGGTCTGATCAGCCCCAGCATTTT	CASSEIGSDQPQHF
.	TRBV5-1	TRBJ2-1	once	15	TGCGCCAGCAGCGCCAGGCAGGGGCAGGACAATGAGCAGTTCTTC	CASSARQGQDNEQFF
.	TRBV5-1	TRBJ2-7	.	13	TGCGCCAGCAGCCCCCTGAGGTGGGACGAGCAGTACTTC	CASSPLRWDEQYF
.	TRBV15	TRBJ2-2	once	15	TGTGCCACCAGCAGAGATCAGGGACCAGGCGGGGAGCTGTTTTTT	CATSRDQGPGGELFF
TRBD1	TRBV11-3	TRBJ1-1	.	15	TGTGCCAGCAGCTTAGCCCAGCCCGGGACAGTTGAAGCTTTCTTT	CASSLAQPGTVEAFF
.	TRBV5-4	TRBJ1-3	.	15	TGTGCCAGCAGCTTCCCCGGGGGCAGTGAAAACACCATATATTTT	CASSFPGGSENTIYF
.	TRBV11-2	TRBJ2-1	.	16	TGTGCCAGCAGCTTAGATCGCTGGTCAGTCAACAATGAGCAGTTCTTC	CASSLDRWSVNNEQFF
TRBD2	TRBV10-2	TRBJ2-7	.	15	TGCGCCAGCGGCGCCAGACTAGCGGGCTCCTACGAGCAGTACTTC	CASGARLAGSYEQYF
.	TRBV11-1	TRBJ1-2	.	13	TGTGCCAGCAGCTTAGACCAGATCTATGGCTACACCTTC	CASSLDQIYGYTF
.	TRBV5-6	TRBJ1-2	.	13	TGTGCCAGCAGCTCCACAGGGAACTATGGCTACACCTTC	CASSSTGNYGYTF
.	TRBV5-1	TRBJ2-5	.	14	TGCGCCAGCAGCTTGGACCAGGGGACGGGGACCCAGTACTTC	CASSLDQGTGTQYF
.	TRBV7-6	TRBJ2-1	.	14	TGTGCCAGCAGCCGGGCCCCTAGGGACAATGAGCAGTTCTTC	CASSRAPRDNEQFF
TRBD1	TRBV28	TRBJ1-1	.	14	TGTGCCAGCAGTTTATTCGACAGGGGGGTTGAAGCTTTCTTT	CASSLFDRGVEAFF
TRBD1	TRBV5-5	TRBJ2-7	.	11	TGTGCCAGCAGTCGAGGACAGGGAGCGTACTTC	CASSRGQGAYF
TRBD1	TRBV28	TRBJ2-7	.	17	TGTGCCAGCAGTACCGGGACAGAGAGACCGAGCTCCTACGAGCAGTACTTC	CASSTGTERPSSYEQYF
TRBD2	TRBV28	TRBJ2-7	.	14	TGTGCCAGCCGATTACTAGCGGGAGACCACGAGCAGTACTTC	CASRLLAGDHEQYF